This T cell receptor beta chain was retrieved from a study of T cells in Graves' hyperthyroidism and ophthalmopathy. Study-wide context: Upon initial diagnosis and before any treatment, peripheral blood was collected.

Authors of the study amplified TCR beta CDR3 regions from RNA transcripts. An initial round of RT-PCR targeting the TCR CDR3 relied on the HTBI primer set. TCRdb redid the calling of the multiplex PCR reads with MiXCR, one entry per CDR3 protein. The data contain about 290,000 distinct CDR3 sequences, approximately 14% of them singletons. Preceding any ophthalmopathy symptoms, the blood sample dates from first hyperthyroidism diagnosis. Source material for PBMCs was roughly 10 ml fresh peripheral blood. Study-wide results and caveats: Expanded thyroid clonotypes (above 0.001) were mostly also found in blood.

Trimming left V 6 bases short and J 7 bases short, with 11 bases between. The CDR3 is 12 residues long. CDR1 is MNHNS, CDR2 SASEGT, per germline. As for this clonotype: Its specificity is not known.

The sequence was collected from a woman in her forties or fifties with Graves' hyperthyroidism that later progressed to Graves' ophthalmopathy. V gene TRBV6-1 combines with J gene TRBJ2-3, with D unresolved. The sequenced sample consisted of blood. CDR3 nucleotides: TGTGCCAGCAGACGTGTCGGCAATACGCAGTATTTT. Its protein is CASRRVGNTQYF.